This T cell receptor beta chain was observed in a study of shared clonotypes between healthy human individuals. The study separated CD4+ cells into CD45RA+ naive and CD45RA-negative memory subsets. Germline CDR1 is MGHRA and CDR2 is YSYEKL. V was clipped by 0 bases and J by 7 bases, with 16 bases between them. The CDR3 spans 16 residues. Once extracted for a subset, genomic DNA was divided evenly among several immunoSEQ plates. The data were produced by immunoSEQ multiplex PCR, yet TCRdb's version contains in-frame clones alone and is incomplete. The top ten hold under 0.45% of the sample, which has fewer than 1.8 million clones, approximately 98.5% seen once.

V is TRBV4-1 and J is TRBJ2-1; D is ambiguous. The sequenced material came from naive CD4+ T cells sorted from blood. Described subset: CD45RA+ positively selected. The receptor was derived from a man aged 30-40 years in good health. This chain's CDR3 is CASSQEVRVRGNEQFF. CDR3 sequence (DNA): TGCGCCAGCAGCCAAGAGGTCCGCGTTCGTGGGAATGAGCAGTTCTTC.